The 9 T cell receptor beta chains given below trace back to one sample, sequenced in a study of human T cells and chemical hapten exposure. Separate cDNA molecules received unique molecular identifiers, which the library attached to them. TCRdb re-called the reads through MiXCR, storing one row per CDR3 protein. Of about 120,000 distinct CDR3 sequences detected, approximately 9.3% appear once; the ten largest clones hold roughly 1.3%. Unfractionated whole blood was the source of the extracted total RNA. The sequenced sample consisted of whole blood. The receptors here all came from a human donor in good health. Some clones in this sample may be carry-over from other donors' samples.

This clonotype was observed at least ten times. V and J are TRBV28 and TRBJ1-1, with D possibly matching TRBD1 (6 bases). This CDR3 comprises 16 residues. Germline V gene data show CDR1 as MDHEN and CDR2 as SYDVKM. Trimming left V 3 bases short and J 1 base short, with 15 bases between. The CDR3 coding sequence is TGTGCCAGCAGTTTCTCCTTGGGGGCGCGGAACACTGAAGCTTTCTTT. This sequence encodes CASSFSLGARNTEAFF.

This CDR3 reads CASSSAAGVAYNEQFF. The CDR3 DNA reads TGTGCCAGCAGCTCAGCAGCGGGGGTGGCCTACAATGAGCAGTTCTTC. This chain connects TRBV13 to TRBJ2-1, with 8 bases matching TRBD2. V lost 4 bases and J lost 2; bases outside the gene matches: 7. Germline lookup yields CDR1 PRHDT and CDR2 FYEKMQ (reference sequence). The CDR3 is 16 residues long. Based on the CDR3 plus reference TRBV13 and TRBJ2-1, the full variable domain is AAGVIQSPRHLIKEKRETATLKCYPIPRHDTVYWYQQGPGQDPQFLISFYEKMQSDKGSIPDRFSAQQFSDYHSELNMSSLELGDSALYFCASSSAAGVAYNEQFFGPGTRLTVL.

This clonotype has at least ten counts. CDR3 nucleotides: TGTGCCAGCAGTGGTGTCACCGGGGAGCTGTTTTTT. Residues: CASSGVTGELFF. V is TRBV6-6 and J is TRBJ2-2, with no clear D. Trimming stripped 5 bases from V and 4 bases from J, with 5 bases between. CDR1 is MNHNY, CDR2 SVGAGI, per germline (reference sequence). The CDR3 spans 12 residues.

Only a few counts were recorded for this clonotype. This sequence joins TRBV6-2 or TRBV6-3 and TRBJ2-1; 10 positions agree with TRBD2. CDR1 is MNHEY and CDR2 is SVGEGT in the germline V gene. This CDR3 region has 15 residues. The ends lost 6 bases at V and 8 bases at J; junction bases unmatched: 10. This chain's CDR3 is CASRAGTSEVDEQFF. The CDR3 DNA follows: TGTGCCAGCAGGGCTGGGACTAGCGAGGTCGATGAGCAGTTCTTC.

The CDR3 reads CSVVPRVIETQYF. The CDR3 coding sequence is TGCAGCGTTGTGCCCCGAGTTATAGAGACCCAGTACTTC. The chain recombines TRBV29-1 with TRBJ2-5; D remains ambiguous. The CDR3 consists of 13 residues. V lost 4 bases and J lost 4, with 13 bases in between. Germline CDR1 is SQVTM and CDR2 is ANQGSEA. Full variable domain (outside the CDR3, taken from reference TRBV29-1 and TRBJ2-5): SAVISQKPSRDICQRGTSLTIQCQVDSQVTMMFWYRQQPGQSLTLIATANQGSEATYESGFVIDKFPISRPNLTFSTLTVSNMSPEDSSIYLCSVVPRVIETQYFGPGTRLLVL.

The table lists this clonotype with a few counts. This rearrangement joins TRBV12-3 or TRBV12-4 to TRBJ2-1, with TRBD2 identical over 15 bases. The CDR3 consists of 17 residues. Trimming cost V 11 bases and J 0 bases; bases outside gene matches: 8. The CDR3, as DNA: TGTGCCGGTGGACTAGCGGGAGGGCCAAGCTCCTACAATGAGCAGTTCTTC. This gives the protein CAGGLAGGPSSYNEQFF.

This clonotype has more than one count but fewer than ten. The genes are TRBV12-3 or TRBV12-4 and TRBJ2-4; 12 bases line up with TRBD1. Trimming took 4 bases from V and 15 from J; bases not matched to a gene: 13. This CDR3 contains 15 residues. The CDR3 sequence is CASSSGGTGGRGSYF. The CDR3 bases are TGTGCCAGCAGTTCGGGGGGGACAGGGGGCCGCGGGTCGTACTTC.

This clonotype was detected ten times or more. V gene TRBV3-1 combines with J gene TRBJ1-2; TRBD1 matches 8 bases. Germline CDR1 reads LGHDT; CDR2 reads YNNKEL (reference sequence). The CDR3 is made up of 16 amino acids. The J segment lost 1 base and the V segment lost 8 bases, leaving 12 bases of the junction unmatched. The CDR3 coding sequence is TGTGCCAGCGAAGGGGGGACAGGAGACTTTAACTATGGCTACACCTTC. Translated, it gives CASEGGTGDFNYGYTF.

The chain has TRBV10-3 and TRBJ2-7, with 7 bases identical to TRBD2. V shed 3 bases and J 2 bases; nucleotides not matched to a gene: 4. The CDR3 covers 14 residues. CDR1 ENHRY and CDR2 SYGVKD come from the germline V gene. CDR3: CAISEGEGTYEQYF. Written as DNA, the CDR3 is TGTGCCATCAGTGAAGGGGAGGGAACCTACGAGCAGTACTTC.